What follows are 30 T cell receptor beta chains derived from one specimen sequenced in a study of cytomegalovirus exposure and HLA in healthy donors. The PCR contained 60 Vbeta and 13 Jbeta primers. Data came from immunoSEQ multiplex PCR; TCRdb stores just in-frame clones and leaves some out. The data hold 200,000 to 250,000 clones, with 77% observed a single time. The sequenced material came from PBMCs. The receptors here all came from a woman between 55 and 75 years old in good health and CMV-seropositive.

V usage is TRBV14 and J usage is TRBJ1-4, with no clear D. CDR1 SGHDN and CDR2 FVKESK come from the germline V gene. The CDR3 is 15 residues long. V lost 4 bases to trimming and J lost 7 bases, with 16 bases between them. The CDR3 nucleotides read TGTGCCAGCAGCCGAAAGACCCTAGGGAGTGAAAAACTGTTTTTT. This sequence encodes CASSRKTLGSEKLFF.

The sample holds one count of this clone. The chain recombines TRBV6-5 with TRBJ2-3; D might be TRBD2 (7 bases). The germline V and J ends were trimmed by 7 bases and 2 bases, with 13 bases remaining between them. This CDR3 region has 14 residues. The germline gives CDR1 MNHEY, CDR2 SVGAGI. CDR3 nucleotide sequence: TGTGCCAGCACACGCGGGGGCCCCACAGATACGCAGTATTTT. It translates to CASTRGGPTDTQYF.

V usage is TRBV4-1 and J usage is TRBJ1-5; D might be TRBD1 (5 bases). The CDR3 contains 15 residues. CDR1 and CDR2 (germline): MGHRA, YSYEKL. V lost 0 bases and J 9 bases, leaving 15 bases between the germline ends. In DNA, the CDR3 is TGCGCCAGCAGCCAAGATTTTCAGGGCGTGCTGCCCCAGCATTTT. Encoded protein: CASSQDFQGVLPQHF.

The V gene is TRBV28, the J gene TRBJ1-1, with D maybe TRBD1 (5 bases). The V gene lost 3 bases and the J gene lost 1 base, with 12 bases spanning the gap. CDR1 and CDR2 from the germline V gene are MDHEN and SYDVKM. This CDR3 has 15 amino acids. CDR3 sequence reads: CASSLAGGGNTEAFF. For the CDR3, the DNA is TGTGCCAGCAGTTTGGCCGGGGGAGGGAACACTGAAGCTTTCTTT.

This clone has only a few counts. This rearrangement joins TRBV7-9 to TRBJ2-3; 9 bases are shared with TRBD2. The V segment lost 5 bases and the J segment 2 bases; nucleotides outside the gene matches: 8. The germline V gene encodes CDR1 SEHNR and CDR2 FQNEAQ (reference sequence). CDR3 length: 16 amino acids. Written as DNA, the CDR3 is TGTGCCAGCAGCGACGTGCTAGCGGGGACCACAGATACGCAGTATTTT. It translates to CASSDVLAGTTDTQYF. Complete variable domain (other parts from reference TRBV7-9 and TRBJ2-3): DTGVSQNPRHKITKRGQNVTFRCDPISEHNRLYWYRQTLGQGPEFLTYFQNEAQLEKSRLLSDRFSAERPKGSFSTLEIQRTEQGDSAMYLCASSDVLAGTTDTQYFGPGTRLTVL.

The rearrangement joins TRBV19 to TRBJ1-3; maybe TRBD1 (6 bases). Trimming left V 6 bases short and J 2 bases short, with 11 bases between. This CDR3 comprises 14 residues. Germline-derived CDR1 and CDR2 are LNHDA and SQIVND (reference sequence). CDR3 nucleotides: TGTGCCAGTAGAATACAGGGCCCTGGAAACACCATATATTTT. Its translation: CASRIQGPGNTIYF.

The chain has TRBV5-4 and TRBJ2-1; a possible D gene is TRBD2 (5 bases). The V gene lost 3 bases and the J gene lost 8 bases, with 15 bases spanning the gap. The germline V gene encodes CDR1 SGHNT and CDR2 YYREEE (reference sequence). This CDR3 has 14 residues. CDR3 nucleotides: TGTGCCAGCAGCTCTGGGAGAAGGGATGATGAGCAGTTCTTC. This translates into CASSSGRRDDEQFF.

This chain uses TRBV18 with TRBJ1-6; 7 nucleotides match TRBD1. J was trimmed by 6 bases and V by 6 bases; bases with no gene match: 5. The germline CDR1 and CDR2 sequences are KGHSH and LQKENI. The CDR3 length is 14 residues. CDR3 nucleotide sequence: TGTGCCAGCTCGGAGACAGGGCGTAATTCACCCCTCCACTTT. Its protein product is CASSETGRNSPLHF.

The chain is built from TRBV4-3 and TRBJ2-5; perhaps TRBD1 as D (6 bases). The DNA end favors TRBJ2-7, so the J call may be wrong. The germline CDR1 and CDR2 sequences are LGHNA and YSLEER. CDR3 size: 15 residues. The CDR3 loop is CASSQQRTANYEQYF. CDR3 sequence (DNA): TGCGCCAGCAGCCAACAAAGGACAGCCAACTACGAGCAGTACTTC.

The CDR3 DNA follows: TGCGCCAGCAGCTTGGACAGGGGGCTATCGGATGAGCAGTTCTTC. Translating it yields CASSLDRGLSDEQFF. The chain employs TRBV5-1 and TRBJ2-1; 9 bases agree with TRBD1. Germline trimming cut 0 bases from V and 8 bases from J; bases unmatched to any gene: 6. CDR1 and CDR2 (germline): SGHRS, YFSETQ. The CDR3 runs 15 residues.

The V gene is TRBV30, the J gene TRBJ1-3; possibly TRBD1 for D (5 bases). Germline-derived CDR1 and CDR2 are GTSNPN and SVGIG (reference sequence). This CDR3 comprises 16 residues. Trimming stripped 3 bases from V and 1 base from J, with 16 bases between. The CDR3 protein is CAWRRTGSSSGNTIYF. The CDR3 bases are TGTGCCTGGAGGCGAACAGGCTCCTCATCTGGAAACACCATATATTTT.

This clone has a handful of counts. The chain combines TRBV30 with TRBJ2-3; D is unresolved. The germline V gene has CDR1 GTSNPN and CDR2 SVGIG (reference sequence). This CDR3 has 13 residues. Trimming left V 1 base short and J 6 bases short, with 11 bases between. The CDR3 sequence: CAWSAGFGDTQYF. CDR3 coding DNA: TGTGCCTGGAGTGCCGGCTTCGGGGATACGCAGTATTTT.

The chain has TRBV30 and TRBJ2-5, with D possibly matching TRBD1 (6 bases). The assigned J gene may be wrong: the sequence end matches TRBJ2-7 better. CDR1 and CDR2 (germline): GTSNPN, SVGIG (reference sequence). CDR3 length: 13 amino acids. CDR3 in DNA: TGTGCCTGGAGTACTACAGGGATCTACGAGCAGTACTTC. Its protein is CAWSTTGIYEQYF.

The V gene is TRBV6-1, the J gene TRBJ1-4, with 8 bases aligning to TRBD1. This CDR3 is built from 17 residues. CDR1 is MNHNS, CDR2 SASEGT, per germline. J was trimmed by 8 bases and V by 3 bases; bases with no gene match: 14. This CDR3 is CASSEMPVQGAREKLFF. The CDR3 bases are TGTGCCAGCAGTGAGATGCCCGTTCAGGGGGCGCGGGAAAAACTGTTTTTT.

The chain links TRBV27 to TRBJ2-4, with TRBD1 identical over 11 bases. The CDR3 is 14 residues long. The V segment lost 3 bases and the J segment 8 bases; nucleotides outside the gene matches: 3. Germline CDR1 MNHEY, CDR2 SMNVEV (reference sequence). CDR3 loop: CASSLEGQGDIQYF. The CDR3 DNA is TGTGCCAGCAGTTTGGAGGGACAGGGGGACATTCAGTACTTC.

V and J are TRBV5-5 and TRBJ1-2, with a possible D match to TRBD1 (5 bases). CDR1 and CDR2 (germline): SGHKS, YYEKEE (reference sequence). V gave up 3 bases and J gave up 4 bases, with 16 bases separating them. This CDR3 spans 15 amino acids. The CDR3 sequence: CASSSELGGPYGYTF. CDR3 bases: TGTGCCAGCAGCTCGGAACTGGGGGGACCCTATGGCTACACCTTC.

The chain carries TRBV7-2 and TRBJ1-1; 8 positions agree with TRBD1. V was pared by 5 bases and J by 6 bases, with 5 bases of the junction left unmatched. This CDR3 has 13 amino acids. Germline CDR1 SGHTA, CDR2 FQGNSA. CDR3 sequence: CASSQGQGAEAFF. CDR3 nucleotides: TGTGCCAGCAGCCAAGGACAGGGAGCTGAAGCTTTCTTT.

V is TRBV6-6 and J is TRBJ1-2; perhaps TRBD1 as D (5 bases). CDR1 and CDR2 from the germline V gene are MNHNY and SVGAGI (reference sequence). Trimming left V 6 bases short and J 4 bases short, with 9 bases between. The CDR3 loop spans 12 amino acids. In DNA form, the CDR3 reads TGTGCCAGCAGAGGACAACTCTATGGCTACACCTTC. This encodes CASRGQLYGYTF.

V and J are TRBV4-2 and TRBJ1-4; 7 bases align to TRBD1. The CDR3 consists of 15 residues. V trimming: 4 bases; J trimming: 6 bases; junction bases outside the gene matches: 8. Germline CDR1 reads LGHNA; CDR2 reads YNFKEQ. The CDR3 spells CASSPGGTVDEKLFF. The CDR3 coding sequence is TGTGCCAGCAGCCCCGGCGGGACAGTGGATGAAAAACTGTTTTTT.

The chain combines TRBV30 with TRBJ2-7; TRBD1 agrees at 8 bases. With 6 bases clipped from V and 0 bases from J, the junction kept 7 bases outside the gene matches. Germline V gives CDR1 GTSNPN, CDR2 SVGIG (reference sequence). CDR3 size: 14 residues. The CDR3 DNA reads TGTGCCTGCTCTCGACAGGGGATCTCCTACGAGCAGTACTTC. The encoded protein is CACSRQGISYEQYF.

J is TRBJ1-5 and V is TRBV9; TRBD1 aligns across 10 bases. Trimming removed 4 bases from V and 6 bases from J; junction bases left unmatched: 4. The CDR3 covers 14 residues. Germline assignment: CDR1 SGDLS and CDR2 YYNGEE. CDR3 in amino acids: CASSQTGGGQPQHF. As DNA, the CDR3 is TGTGCCAGCAGCCAGACAGGGGGCGGTCAGCCCCAGCATTTT.

The chain employs TRBV5-1 and TRBJ1-4; D remains unclear. Trimming removed 1 base at V and 11 bases at J, with 15 bases between. The CDR3 loop spans 14 amino acids. Looked up from germline, CDR1 is SGHRS and CDR2 is YFSETQ. The CDR3: CASSLLSADVKLFF. The DNA of the CDR3 is TGCGCCAGCAGCTTGCTTTCGGCGGATGTTAAACTGTTTTTT.

This clone has more than one count but fewer than ten. This chain uses TRBV11-2 with TRBJ2-1; 9 nucleotides line up with TRBD2. Germline CDR1 is SGHAT and CDR2 is FQNNGV. The CDR3 has 17 amino acids. V lost 5 bases to trimming and J lost 4 bases; unmatched junction nucleotides: 12. As DNA, the CDR3 is TGTGCCAGCAGCATCAATTCTGAGACTAGCGGATACAATGAGCAGTTCTTC. Amino acids: CASSINSETSGYNEQFF.

The chain is built from TRBV7-9 and TRBJ2-7, with D hard to call. V shed 1 base and J shed 7 bases, with 11 bases lying between them. The length of the CDR3 is 13 residues. The germline V gene has CDR1 SEHNR and CDR2 FQNEAQ (reference sequence). The CDR3: CASSLGQIVEQYF. CDR3 sequence (DNA): TGTGCCAGCAGCTTAGGGCAGATCGTAGAGCAGTACTTC.

V gene TRBV11-2 combines with J gene TRBJ1-1, with D tentatively TRBD1 (6 bases). The CDR3 is 18 amino acids. Trimming left V 5 bases short and J 3 bases short, with 25 bases between. Germline CDR1 reads SGHAT; CDR2 reads FQNNGV. CDR3 bases: TGTGCCAGCAGCCACATCCTGGGACACCCATTCTCTGACACTGAAGCTTTCTTT. Protein product: CASSHILGHPFSDTEAFF.

This chain connects TRBV5-1 to TRBJ2-3, with D possibly being TRBD2 (6 bases). The germline V gene has CDR1 SGHRS and CDR2 YFSETQ. Between the trimmed V and J ends, which lost 0 bases and 2 bases, there was a span of 16 bases. The length of the CDR3 is 17 residues. CDR3 in amino acids: CASSLARVTGLTDTQYF. CDR3 coding DNA: TGCGCCAGCAGCTTGGCCAGGGTAACGGGACTCACAGATACGCAGTATTTT.

As concerns this clone: The sample contains more than one DNA sequence encoding this CDR3. This rearrangement joins TRBV27 to TRBJ2-3, with D perhaps matching TRBD1 (5 bases). The CDR3 spans 13 residues. Looked up from germline, CDR1 is MNHEY and CDR2 is SMNVEV (reference sequence). Trimming left V 7 bases short and J 2 bases short, with 10 bases between. CDR3 amino acids: CASKGQNTDTQYF. CDR3 nucleotides: TGTGCCAGCAAAGGACAAAACACAGATACGCAGTATTTT.

This clone showed up just a few times. This chain uses TRBV5-4 with TRBJ2-1; 10 bases line up with TRBD2. Germline V lookup: CDR1 SGHNT, CDR2 YYREEE (reference sequence). This CDR3 comprises 17 residues. J lost 4 bases, V lost 0 bases, and 7 bases had no gene match. The CDR3 region has the DNA TGTGCCAGCAGCTTGGTTTTGGCTAGCGGGGGTTACAATGAGCAGTTCTTC. It codes for CASSLVLASGGYNEQFF.

The chain has TRBV7-9 and TRBJ2-3, with 10 positions matching TRBD1. V was pared by 2 bases and J by 8 bases, with 10 bases of the junction left unmatched. Germline V gene data show CDR1 as SEHNR and CDR2 as FQNEAQ (reference sequence). The CDR3 has 16 amino acids. CDR3 in DNA: TGTGCCAGCAGCTTAAGGGACAGGGGTAAATTTGGTACGCAGTATTTT. It yields the protein CASSLRDRGKFGTQYF.

This chain joins TRBV5-5 and TRBJ1-2; D might be TRBD1 (6 bases). V lost 4 bases and J lost 5, with 15 bases in between. Germline assignment: CDR1 SGHKS and CDR2 YYEKEE (reference sequence). This CDR3 spans 14 amino acids. CDR3 sequence: CASSRRGGLYGYTF. The CDR3, as DNA: TGTGCCAGCAGCCGCCGCGGGGGGCTATATGGCTACACCTTC.